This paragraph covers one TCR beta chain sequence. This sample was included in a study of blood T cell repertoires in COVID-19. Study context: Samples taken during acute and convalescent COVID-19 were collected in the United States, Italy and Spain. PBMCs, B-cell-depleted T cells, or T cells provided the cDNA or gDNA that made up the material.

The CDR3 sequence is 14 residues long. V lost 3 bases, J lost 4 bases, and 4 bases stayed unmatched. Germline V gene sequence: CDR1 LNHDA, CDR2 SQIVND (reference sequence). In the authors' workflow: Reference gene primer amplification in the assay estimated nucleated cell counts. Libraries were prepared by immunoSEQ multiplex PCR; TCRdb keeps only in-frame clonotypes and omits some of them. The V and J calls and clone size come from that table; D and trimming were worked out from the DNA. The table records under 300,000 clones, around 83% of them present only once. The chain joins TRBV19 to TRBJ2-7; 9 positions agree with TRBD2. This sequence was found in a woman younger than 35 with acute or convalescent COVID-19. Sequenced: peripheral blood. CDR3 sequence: CASSIGAGGYEQYF. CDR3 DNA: TGTGCCAGTAGTATTGGAGCGGGAGGATACGAGCAGTACTTC. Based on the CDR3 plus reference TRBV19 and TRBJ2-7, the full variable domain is DGGITQSPKYLFRKEGQNVTLSCEQNLNHDAMYWYRQDPGQGLRLIYYSQIVNDFQKGDIAEGYSVSREKKESFPLTVTSAQKNPTAFYLCASSIGAGGYEQYFGPGTRLTVT.